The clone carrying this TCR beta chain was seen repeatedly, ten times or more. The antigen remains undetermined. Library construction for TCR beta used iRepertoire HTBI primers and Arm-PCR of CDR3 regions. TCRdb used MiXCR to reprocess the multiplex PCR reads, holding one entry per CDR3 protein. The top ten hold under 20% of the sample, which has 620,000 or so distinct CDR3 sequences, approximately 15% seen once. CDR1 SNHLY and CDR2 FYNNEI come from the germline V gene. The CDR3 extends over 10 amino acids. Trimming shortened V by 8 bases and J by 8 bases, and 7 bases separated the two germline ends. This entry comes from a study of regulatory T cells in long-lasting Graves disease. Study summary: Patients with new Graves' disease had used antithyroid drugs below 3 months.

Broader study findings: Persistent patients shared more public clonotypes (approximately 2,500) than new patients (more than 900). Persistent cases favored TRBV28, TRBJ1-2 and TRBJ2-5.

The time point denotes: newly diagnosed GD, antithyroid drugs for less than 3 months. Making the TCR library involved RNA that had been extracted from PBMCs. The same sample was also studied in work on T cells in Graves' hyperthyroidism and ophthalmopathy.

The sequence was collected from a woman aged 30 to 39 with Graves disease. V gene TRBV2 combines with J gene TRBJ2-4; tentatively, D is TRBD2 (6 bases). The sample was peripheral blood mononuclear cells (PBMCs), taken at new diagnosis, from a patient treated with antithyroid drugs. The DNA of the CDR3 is TGTGCCAGCTCGGGGGACATTCAGTACTTC. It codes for CASSGDIQYF.